This record concerns one T cell receptor beta chain sequence. Antigen specificity is unknown. The CDR3 extends over 16 amino acids. The germline V gene has CDR1 MGHRA and CDR2 YSYEKL. V shed 3 bases, J shed 5 bases, and the junction held 10 bases outside the gene matches. This record comes from a study of cytomegalovirus exposure and HLA in healthy donors. The PCR ran on 60 Vbeta and 13 Jbeta primers. Profiled with immunoSEQ multiplex PCR; TCRdb holds only in-frame clones, not every one. The table has about 140,000 clones, roughly 80% seen once. Regarding the study as a whole: A prior analysis recorded that most TCR beta V segments were productive about 90% or about 30% of the time.

The chain has TRBV4-1 and TRBJ2-5, with 9 bases identical to TRBD1. This TCR was recovered from a man younger than 45 in good health and CMV-seronegative. Sample: PBMCs. The CDR3, as DNA: TGCGCCAGCAGCCAGGCTGTAACAGGGGGCTCGGAGACCCAGTACTTC. Protein product: CASSQAVTGGSETQYF.